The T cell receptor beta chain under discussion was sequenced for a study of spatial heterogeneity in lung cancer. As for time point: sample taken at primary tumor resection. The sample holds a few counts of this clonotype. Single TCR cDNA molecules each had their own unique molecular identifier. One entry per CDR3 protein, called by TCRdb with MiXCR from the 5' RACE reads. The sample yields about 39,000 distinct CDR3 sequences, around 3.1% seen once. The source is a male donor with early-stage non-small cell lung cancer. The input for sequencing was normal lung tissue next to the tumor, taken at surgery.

CDR3 loop: CSARDPRGGADTQYF. The DNA of the CDR3 is TGCAGTGCTAGAGATCCCAGGGGGGGCGCAGATACGCAGTATTTT. The chain carries TRBV20-1 and TRBJ2-3; the D gene could be TRBD1 or TRBD2 (7 bases each). Germline values: CDR1 DFQATT, CDR2 SNEGSKA (reference sequence). Trimming left V 0 bases short and J 4 bases short, with 14 bases between. The length of the CDR3 is 15 residues.